The 6 T cell receptor beta chains presented below share a single source sample, sequenced in a study of cytomegalovirus exposure and HLA in healthy donors. Generated by immunoSEQ multiplex PCR, the TCRdb table keeps only in-frame clones and is missing some. The sample shows 130,000 or so clones, roughly 89% of them seen only once. Sequencing was performed on PBMCs. The receptors were gathered from a woman aged 18-30 years in good health and CMV-seronegative.

The V gene is TRBV19, the J gene TRBJ1-4, with D perhaps TRBD1 (5 bases). CDR3 size: 14 residues. In germline, CDR1 is LNHDA, CDR2 SQIVND (reference sequence). The germline V and J ends were trimmed by 6 bases and 7 bases, with 15 bases remaining between them. The CDR3 bases are TGTGCCAGTAGCCAGACAGTTTCCGGTGAAAAACTGTTTTTT. Its translation: CASSQTVSGEKLFF.

The V gene is TRBV6-5, the J gene TRBJ2-7, with TRBD2 identical over 10 bases. After removal of 5 bases from V and 3 bases from J, the junction contained 4 bases not matched to a gene. This CDR3 comprises 14 residues. CDR1 and CDR2 from the germline V gene are MNHEY and SVGAGI. The chain's CDR3 is CASSHSGGRYEQYF. The CDR3 DNA reads TGTGCCAGCAGTCATAGCGGGGGGCGCTACGAGCAGTACTTC.

This chain uses TRBV18 with TRBJ2-4, with 9 nucleotides matching TRBD1. Germline lookup yields CDR1 KGHSH and CDR2 LQKENI. The CDR3 sequence is 16 residues long. Trimming cost V 6 bases and J 4 bases; bases outside gene matches: 10. The DNA for the CDR3 is TGTGCCAGCTCGCCCACCTCGGGACAGGGAAAAAACATTCAGTACTTC. Amino acid sequence: CASSPTSGQGKNIQYF.

This clone showed up just once. The chain employs TRBV6-1 and TRBJ1-1; 7 bases line up with TRBD1. The CDR3 consists of 15 residues. Germline V gene lookup returns CDR1 MNHNS and CDR2 SASEGT. The V and J ends lost 3 bases and 7 bases, in that order; junction bases with no gene match: 11. Here the CDR3 DNA reads TGTGCCAGCAGTGAGGATTCGGTAGGGGGCTATGAAGCTTTCTTT. Translated: CASSEDSVGGYEAFF.

V is TRBV5-1 and J is TRBJ1-2; D uncertain. Germline V lookup: CDR1 SGHRS, CDR2 YFSETQ. The CDR3 is 15 residues long. With 0 bases removed from V and 8 bases from J, the gap between germline ends came to 17 bases. This CDR3 reads CASSLALVGSRGYTF. The CDR3 DNA reads TGCGCCAGCAGCTTGGCCCTGGTCGGTAGCCGGGGCTACACCTTC.

This chain connects TRBV6-5 to TRBJ1-1, with a weak D call TRBD1 (6 bases). This CDR3 has 13 amino acids. Looked up from germline, CDR1 is MNHEY and CDR2 is SVGAGI. Trimming stripped 5 bases from V and 1 base from J, with 8 bases between. CDR3 protein: CASSIRGNTEAFF. The CDR3 DNA sequence: TGTGCCAGCAGTATCAGGGGGAACACTGAAGCTTTCTTT.